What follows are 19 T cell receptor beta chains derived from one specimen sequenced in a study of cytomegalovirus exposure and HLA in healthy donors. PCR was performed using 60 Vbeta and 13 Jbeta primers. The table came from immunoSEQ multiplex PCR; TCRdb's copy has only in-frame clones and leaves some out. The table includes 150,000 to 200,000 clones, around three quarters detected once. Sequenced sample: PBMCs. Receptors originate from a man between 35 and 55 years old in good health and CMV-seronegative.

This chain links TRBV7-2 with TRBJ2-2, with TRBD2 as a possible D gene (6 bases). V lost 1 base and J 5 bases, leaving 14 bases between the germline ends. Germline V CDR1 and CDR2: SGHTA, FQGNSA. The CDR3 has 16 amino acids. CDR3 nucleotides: TGTGCCAGCAGCTTAGGGGCGGGACTGGGGACCGGGGAGCTGTTTTTT. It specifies CASSLGAGLGTGELFF.

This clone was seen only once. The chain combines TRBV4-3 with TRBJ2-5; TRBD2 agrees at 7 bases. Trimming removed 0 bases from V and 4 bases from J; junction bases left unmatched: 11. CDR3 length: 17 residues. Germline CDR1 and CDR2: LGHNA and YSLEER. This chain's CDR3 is CASSQEGGASGRETQYF. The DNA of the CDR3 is TGCGCCAGCAGCCAAGAGGGCGGGGCTAGCGGCAGAGAGACCCAGTACTTC.

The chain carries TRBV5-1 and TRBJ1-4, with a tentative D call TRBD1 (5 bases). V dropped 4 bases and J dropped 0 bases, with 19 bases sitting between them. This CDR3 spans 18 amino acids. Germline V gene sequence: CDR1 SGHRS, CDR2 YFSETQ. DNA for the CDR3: TGCGCCAGCAGCCCAGCAAGAGTCAGGGAGGCAACTAATGAAAAACTGTTTTTT. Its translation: CASSPARVREATNEKLFF.

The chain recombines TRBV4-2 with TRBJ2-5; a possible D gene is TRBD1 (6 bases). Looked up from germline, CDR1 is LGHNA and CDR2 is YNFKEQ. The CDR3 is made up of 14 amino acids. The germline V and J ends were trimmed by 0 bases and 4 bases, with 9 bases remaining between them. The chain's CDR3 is CASSQDLRGETQYF. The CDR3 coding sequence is TGTGCCAGCAGCCAAGATCTCAGGGGAGAGACCCAGTACTTC.

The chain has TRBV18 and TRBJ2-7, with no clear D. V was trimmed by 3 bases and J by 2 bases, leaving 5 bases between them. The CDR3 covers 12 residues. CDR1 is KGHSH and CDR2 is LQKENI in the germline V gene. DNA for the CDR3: TGTGCCAGCTCACCCGAGACCTACGAGCAGTACTTC. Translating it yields CASSPETYEQYF.

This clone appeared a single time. DNA of the CDR3: TGTGCCAGCAGCTTAGCCGGGACAGGGGAGGGCTACACCTTC. Its protein product is CASSLAGTGEGYTF. This rearrangement joins TRBV7-9 to TRBJ1-2; 10 positions agree with TRBD1. Germline V lookup: CDR1 SEHNR, CDR2 FQNEAQ (reference sequence). V was pared by 0 bases and J by 8 bases, with 3 bases of the junction left unmatched. The CDR3 sequence is 14 residues long. The full variable domain, rest sourced from reference TRBV7-9 and TRBJ1-2, is DTGVSQNPRHKITKRGQNVTFRCDPISEHNRLYWYRQTLGQGPEFLTYFQNEAQLEKSRLLSDRFSAERPKGSFSTLEIQRTEQGDSAMYLCASSLAGTGEGYTFGSGTRLTVV.

The CDR3 loop is CASSYRSNTDTQYF. CDR3 DNA sequence: TGTGCCAGCAGTTACAGGAGTAACACAGATACGCAGTATTTT. V usage is TRBV6-5 and J usage is TRBJ2-3; no reliable D call. Trimming stripped 2 bases from V and 2 bases from J, with 8 bases between. The germline CDR1 and CDR2 sequences are MNHEY and SVGAGI. The CDR3 is 14 residues long.

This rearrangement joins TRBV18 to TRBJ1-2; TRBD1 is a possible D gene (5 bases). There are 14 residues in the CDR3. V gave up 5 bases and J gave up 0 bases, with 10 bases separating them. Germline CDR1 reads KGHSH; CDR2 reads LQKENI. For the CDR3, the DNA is TGTGCCAGCTCAAAGACAGCATCTAACTATGGCTACACCTTC. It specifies CASSKTASNYGYTF.

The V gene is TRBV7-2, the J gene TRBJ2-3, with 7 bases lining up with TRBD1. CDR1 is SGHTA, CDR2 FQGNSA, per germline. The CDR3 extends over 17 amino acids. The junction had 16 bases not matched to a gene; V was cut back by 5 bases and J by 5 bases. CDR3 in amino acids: CASSPRLGGRGRDTQYF. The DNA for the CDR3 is TGTGCCAGCAGCCCCCGCCTTGGTGGCAGGGGGAGAGATACGCAGTATTTT.

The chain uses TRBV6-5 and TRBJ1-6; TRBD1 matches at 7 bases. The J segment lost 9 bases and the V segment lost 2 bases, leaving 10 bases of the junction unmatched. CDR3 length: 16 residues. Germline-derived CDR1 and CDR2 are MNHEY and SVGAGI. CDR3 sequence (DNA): TGTGCCAGCAGTTACGGTGCGGGACAGTCGGCTTCACCCCTCCACTTT. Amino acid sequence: CASSYGAGQSASPLHF.

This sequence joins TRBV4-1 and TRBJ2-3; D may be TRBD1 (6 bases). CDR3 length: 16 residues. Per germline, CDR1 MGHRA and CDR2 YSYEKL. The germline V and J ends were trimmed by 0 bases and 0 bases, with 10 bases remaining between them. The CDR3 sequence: CASSQDPGQSTDTQYF. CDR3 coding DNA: TGCGCCAGCAGCCAAGATCCCGGACAGAGCACAGATACGCAGTATTTT.

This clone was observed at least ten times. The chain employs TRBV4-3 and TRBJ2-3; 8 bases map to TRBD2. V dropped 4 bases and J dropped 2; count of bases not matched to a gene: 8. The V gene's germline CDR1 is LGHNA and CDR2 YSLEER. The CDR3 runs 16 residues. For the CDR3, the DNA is TGCGCCAGCAGCCCCTTCGCGGGGGGCCTCACAGATACGCAGTATTTT. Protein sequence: CASSPFAGGLTDTQYF.

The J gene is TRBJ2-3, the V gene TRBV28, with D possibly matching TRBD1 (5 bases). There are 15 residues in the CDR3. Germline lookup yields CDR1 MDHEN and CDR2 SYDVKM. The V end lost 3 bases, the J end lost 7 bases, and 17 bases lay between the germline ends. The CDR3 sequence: CASSLRRGSKNTQYF. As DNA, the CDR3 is TGTGCCAGCAGTTTGAGAAGGGGCAGTAAAAATACGCAGTATTTT.

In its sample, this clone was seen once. The CDR3 region has the DNA TGTGCCAGCAGTCCGGGACTAGCGGACAATGAGCAGTTCTTC. Translated: CASSPGLADNEQFF. The chain couples TRBV6-5 to TRBJ2-1, with 11 bases fitting TRBD2. The CDR3 has 14 amino acids. V shed 5 bases and J 5 bases; nucleotides not matched to a gene: 2. Germline CDR1 and CDR2: MNHEY and SVGAGI.

The CDR3 loop reads CSDSGEGDEQFF. The CDR3 DNA is TGCAGCGATTCCGGAGAGGGGGATGAGCAGTTCTTC. The V gene is TRBV29-1, the J gene TRBJ2-1, with D possibly being TRBD1 (6 bases). Germline CDR1 is SQVTM and CDR2 is ANQGSEA. Trimming took off 7 bases at V and 8 bases at J, with 15 bases between the two ends. The CDR3 totals 12 residues.

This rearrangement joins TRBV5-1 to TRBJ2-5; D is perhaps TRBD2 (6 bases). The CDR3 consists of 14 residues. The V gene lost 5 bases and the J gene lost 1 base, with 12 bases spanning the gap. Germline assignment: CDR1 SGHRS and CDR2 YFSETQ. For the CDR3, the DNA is TGCGCCAGCAGTTGGGGGGTGATCCAAGAGACCCAGTACTTC. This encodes CASSWGVIQETQYF.

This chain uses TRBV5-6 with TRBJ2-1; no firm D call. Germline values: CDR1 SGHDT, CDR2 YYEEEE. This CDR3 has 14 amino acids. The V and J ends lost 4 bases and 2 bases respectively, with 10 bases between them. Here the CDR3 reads CASSPQVAYNEQFF. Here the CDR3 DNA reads TGTGCCAGCAGCCCACAAGTCGCCTACAATGAGCAGTTCTTC.

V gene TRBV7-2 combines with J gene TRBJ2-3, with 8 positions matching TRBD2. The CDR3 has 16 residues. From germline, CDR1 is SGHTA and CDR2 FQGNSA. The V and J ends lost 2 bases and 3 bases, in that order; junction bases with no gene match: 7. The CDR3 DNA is TGTGCCAGCAGCTTACGGGGGGGCGGCGGGACAGATACGCAGTATTTT. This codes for CASSLRGGGGTDTQYF.

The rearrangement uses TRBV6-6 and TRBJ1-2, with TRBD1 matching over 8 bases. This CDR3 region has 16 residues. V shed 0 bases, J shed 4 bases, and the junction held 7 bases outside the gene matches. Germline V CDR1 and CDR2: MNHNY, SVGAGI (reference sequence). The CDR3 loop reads CASSYSMDRDIYGYTF. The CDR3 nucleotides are TGTGCCAGCAGTTACTCGATGGACAGGGATATCTATGGCTACACCTTC.